Listed here are 15 T cell receptor beta chains from one sample, sequenced in a study of early T cells in non-severe SARS-CoV-2 infection. Each CDR3 protein is one row after TCRdb ran MiXCR on the 5' RACE reads. The table includes fewer than 120,000 distinct CDR3 sequences, approximately 12% detected once. The sequences come from whole blood, collected at baseline. All receptors come from an adult who was a healthcare worker with PCR-confirmed SARS-CoV-2 infection or an uninfected control (not recorded which).

The chain carries TRBV30 and TRBJ2-7, with D perhaps given as TRBD1 or TRBD2 (5 bases each). The V end was cut by 3 bases, the J end by 5 bases, with 17 bases between. The CDR3 is made up of 14 amino acids. The germline CDR1 and CDR2 sequences are GTSNPN and SVGIG (reference sequence). The CDR3 here is CAWSRGSRQHEQYF. The CDR3 DNA follows: TGTGCCTGGAGCCGGGGCAGTCGCCAGCACGAGCAGTACTTC.

This clonotype showed up just a few times. The chain has TRBV30 and TRBJ2-3, with 8 bases identical to TRBD2. The CDR3 has 17 residues. V shed 3 bases and J 2 bases; nucleotides not matched to a gene: 13. CDR1 and CDR2 from the germline V gene are GTSNPN and SVGIG (reference sequence). The CDR3 sequence is CAWSGPGVAGNTDTQYF. The CDR3 nucleotides are TGTGCCTGGAGCGGACCCGGGGTAGCGGGGAACACAGATACGCAGTATTTT.

The chain couples TRBV9 to TRBJ1-2, with D unresolved. Germline V gene sequence: CDR1 SGDLS, CDR2 YYNGEE. The CDR3 length is 14 residues. Trimming shortened V by 4 bases and J by 1 base, and 11 bases separated the two germline ends. The CDR3 reads CASSPSQDNYGYTF. CDR3 DNA sequence: TGTGCCAGCAGCCCCAGTCAGGATAACTATGGCTACACCTTC.

This clonotype was detected ten times or more. V gene TRBV19 combines with J gene TRBJ1-6, with 7 nucleotides matching TRBD1. The CDR3 extends over 15 amino acids. Trimming at V came to 5 bases and at J to 2 bases, leaving 3 bases not matched to a gene. In germline, CDR1 is LNHDA, CDR2 SQIVND (reference sequence). DNA for the CDR3: TGTGCCAGTAGTGGACAGGCACCCTATAATTCACCCCTCCACTTT. It is translated as CASSGQAPYNSPLHF.

This rearrangement joins TRBV9 to TRBJ1-3; D is unclear. The length of the CDR3 is 13 residues. V was pared by 0 bases and J by 2 bases, with 3 bases between. Germline CDR1 and CDR2: SGDLS and YYNGEE. The CDR3 reads CASSVAPGNTIYF. Written as DNA, the CDR3 is TGTGCCAGCAGCGTAGCGCCTGGAAACACCATATATTTT.

The rearrangement joins TRBV29-1 to TRBJ1-1, with a tentative D call TRBD1 (5 bases). The V end was cut by 7 bases, the J end by 4 bases, with 7 bases between. Per the germline V gene, CDR1 is SQVTM and CDR2 is ANQGSEA. The CDR3 is 10 residues long. CDR3 sequence (DNA): TGCAGCGCGGGGCGCACTGAAGCTTTCTTT. Its protein product is CSAGRTEAFF. The whole variable domain, filled in from reference TRBV29-1 and TRBJ1-1, reads SAVISQKPSRDICQRGTSLTIQCQVDSQVTMMFWYRQQPGQSLTLIATANQGSEATYESGFVIDKFPISRPNLTFSTLTVSNMSPEDSSIYLCSAGRTEAFFGQGTRLTVV.

The rearrangement uses TRBV12-3 or TRBV12-4 and TRBJ1-1; the D gene is possibly TRBD1 (6 bases). With 6 bases removed from V and 9 bases from J, the gap between germline ends came to 20 bases. The CDR3 is made up of 14 amino acids. The CDR3 region has the DNA TGTGCCAGCAGGCAGAGGGGGAGACTACGACAAGCTTTCTTT. Translation gives CASRQRGRLRQAFF.

Ten or more counts support this clonotype. The rearrangement links TRBV19 to TRBJ1-2; possibly TRBD1 for D (6 bases). CDR3 length: 8 amino acids. Germline lookup yields CDR1 LNHDA and CDR2 SQIVND (reference sequence). Deletions cut 11 bases from V and 12 bases from J, with 10 bases between. DNA for the CDR3: TGTGCCCGCCACAGGGACACCTTC. Translating it yields CARHRDTF.

J is TRBJ1-6 and V is TRBV18; a weak D match, TRBD1 (5 bases). Trimming took off 6 bases at V and 0 bases at J, with 12 bases between the two ends. This CDR3 has 16 amino acids. The germline V gene has CDR1 KGHSH and CDR2 LQKENI. CDR3: CASSPTASSYNSPLHF. CDR3 DNA sequence: TGTGCCAGCTCCCCGACAGCGAGCTCCTATAATTCACCCCTCCACTTT.

The sample holds a few counts of this clonotype. This chain joins TRBV20-1 and TRBJ1-2, with TRBD1 matching 9 bases. The J segment lost 8 bases and the V segment lost 6 bases, leaving 7 bases of the junction unmatched. CDR1 and CDR2 (germline): DFQATT, SNEGSKA (reference sequence). This CDR3 is built from 12 residues. CDR3 sequence: CSAEGQGRGYTF. The CDR3 DNA is TGCAGTGCAGAGGGACAGGGCAGGGGCTACACCTTC.

This clonotype was counted only a few times. The V and J genes are TRBV7-6 and TRBJ1-1; 7 positions match TRBD1. The CDR3 consists of 14 residues. V was clipped by 4 bases and J by 2 bases; unmatched bases: 4. CDR1 and CDR2 from the germline V gene are SGHVS and FNYEAQ. The CDR3 coding sequence is TGTGCCAGCAGCTCCCGGGACAGTAACACTGAAGCTTTCTTT. Encoded protein: CASSSRDSNTEAFF.

The rearrangement links TRBV6-6 to TRBJ2-3; D gene unclear. The CDR3 is made up of 13 amino acids. Germline CDR1 MNHNY, CDR2 SVGAGI (reference sequence). Trimming left V 5 bases short and J 3 bases short, with 9 bases between. CDR3 nucleotide sequence: TGTGCCAGCAGTCCCCGACAAACAGATACGCAGTATTTT. It yields the protein CASSPRQTDTQYF.

This clonotype showed up just a few times. The genes are TRBV5-1 and TRBJ1-6; weak D call: TRBD1 (6 bases). This CDR3 region has 17 residues. V shed 1 base and J shed 4 bases, with 15 bases lying between them. Germline V gene sequence: CDR1 SGHRS, CDR2 YFSETQ. CDR3 amino acids: CASSLNRGQGYNSPLHF. The CDR3 DNA is TGCGCCAGCAGCTTGAACCGGGGGCAGGGTTATAATTCACCCCTCCACTTT.

The chain's CDR3 is CASSLDETQYF. The CDR3 DNA sequence: TGCGCCAGCAGCTTGGACGAGACCCAGTACTTC. This chain links TRBV5-1 with TRBJ2-5, with D uncertain. Trimming took off 0 bases at V and 5 bases at J, with 2 bases between the two ends. Germline CDR1 and CDR2: SGHRS and YFSETQ. The CDR3 totals 11 residues.

This clonotype has only a few counts. V is TRBV30 and J is TRBJ2-3; D might be TRBD1 (6 bases). CDR3 size: 18 residues. V was pared by 6 bases and J by 2 bases, with 27 bases between. Germline V CDR1 and CDR2: GTSNPN, SVGIG (reference sequence). As DNA, the CDR3 is TGTGCCTGCGGAAGCAGGGGTGGAGGACCCCCATCCACAGATACGCAGTATTTT. Translation: CACGSRGGGPPSTDTQYF.